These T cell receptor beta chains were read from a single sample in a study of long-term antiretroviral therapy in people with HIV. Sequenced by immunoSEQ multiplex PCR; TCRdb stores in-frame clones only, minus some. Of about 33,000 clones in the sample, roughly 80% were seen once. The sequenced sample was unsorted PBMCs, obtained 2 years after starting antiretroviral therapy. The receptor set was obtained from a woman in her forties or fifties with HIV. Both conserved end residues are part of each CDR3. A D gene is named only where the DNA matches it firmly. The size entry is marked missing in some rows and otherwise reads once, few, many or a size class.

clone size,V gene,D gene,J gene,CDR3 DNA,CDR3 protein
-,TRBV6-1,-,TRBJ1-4,TGTGCCAGCAGAGGCAGCCTAGGAACTAATGAAAAACTGTTTTTT,CASRGSLGTNEKLFF
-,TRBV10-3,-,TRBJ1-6,TGTGCCATCAACGCAGGGGTTAATTCACCCCTCCACTTT,CAINAGVNSPLHF
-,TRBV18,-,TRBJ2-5,TGTGCCAGCTCACCACGGTCGCGGGAAGAGACCCAGTACTTC,CASSPRSREETQYF
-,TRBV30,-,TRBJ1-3,TGTGCCTGGACCGGGATCTCTGGAAACACCATATATTTT,CAWTGISGNTIYF
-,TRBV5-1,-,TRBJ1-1,TGCGCCAGCAGGGCTTCCCTGAACACTGAAGCTTTCTTT,CASRASLNTEAFF
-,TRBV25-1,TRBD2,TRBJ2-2,TGTGCCAGCAGTGATCGTGGGCGGGGGGGCCATTTAACCGGGGAGCTGTTTTTT,CASSDRGRGGHLTGELFF
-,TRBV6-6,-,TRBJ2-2,TGTGCCAGCACCCAACCGGGGAACACCGGGGAGCTGTTTTTT,CASTQPGNTGELFF
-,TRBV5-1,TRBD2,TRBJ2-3,TGCGCCAGCAGCTTGGCGGCTAGCGGGAACACAGATACGCAGTATTTT,CASSLAASGNTDTQYF
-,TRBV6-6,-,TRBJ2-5,TGTGCCAGCAGAGGACTGGGAGAGACCCAGTACTTC,CASRGLGETQYF
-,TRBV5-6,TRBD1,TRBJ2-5,TGTGCCAGCAGCTTCCGGCGGACAGGGAGTGAGACCCAGTACTTC,CASSFRRTGSETQYF
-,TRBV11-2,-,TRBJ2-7,TGTGCCAGCAGCTTAGATCGGAGTAGCGTGGTCTCCTACGAGCAGTACTTC,CASSLDRSSVVSYEQYF
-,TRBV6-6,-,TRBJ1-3,TGTGCCAGCAGCCCCCGAACCACCATATATTTT,CASSPRTTIYF
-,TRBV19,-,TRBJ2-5,TGTGCCAGTAGTCCTAAGACCGCCCTAGGGGAGACCCAGTACTTC,CASSPKTALGETQYF
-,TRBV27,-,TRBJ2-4,TGTGCCAGCAGTTTACGACCGACGGAGACCAAAAACATTCAGTACTTC,CASSLRPTETKNIQYF
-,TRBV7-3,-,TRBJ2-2,TGTGCCAGCAGCCGGACATCCAACACCGGGGAGCTGTTTTTT,CASSRTSNTGELFF
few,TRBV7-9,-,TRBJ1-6,TGTGCCAGCAGCTTAGGGGCGGGATTCTATAATTCACCCCTCCACTTT,CASSLGAGFYNSPLHF
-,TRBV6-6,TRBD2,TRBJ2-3,TGTGCCAGCAGTCCGAATTTTTTGACTAGCGGAGATACGCAGTATTTT,CASSPNFLTSGDTQYF
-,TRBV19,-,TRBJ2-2,TGTGCCAGTAGTAGGGCTCTCCTATACGGGGAGCTGTTTTTT,CASSRALLYGELFF
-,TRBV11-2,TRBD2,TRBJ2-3,TGTGCCAGCAGCTTAGGTCCTAGCGGGGGGATTACAGATACGCAGTATTTT,CASSLGPSGGITDTQYF
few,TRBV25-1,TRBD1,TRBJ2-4,TGTGCCAGCAGTGAATATGGGCCAGGGGGAAACATTCAGTACTTC,CASSEYGPGGNIQYF
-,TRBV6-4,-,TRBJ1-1,TGTGCCAGCAGTGAGGAGGCAGGGTTGAACACTGAAGCTTTCTTT,CASSEEAGLNTEAFF
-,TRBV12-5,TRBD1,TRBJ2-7,TGTGCTAGTGGTTTGGTTCCCGGGACAGGGGGGAGCTCCTACGAGCAGTACTTC,CASGLVPGTGGSSYEQYF
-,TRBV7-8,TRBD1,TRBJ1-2,TGTGCCAGCAGCTCCCAAGACAGGGCTTTCTATGGCTACACCTTC,CASSSQDRAFYGYTF
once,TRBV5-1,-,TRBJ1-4,TGCGCCAGCAGCTTGGCCGTCGGGCCCGCAACTAATGAAAAACTGTTTTTT,CASSLAVGPATNEKLFF
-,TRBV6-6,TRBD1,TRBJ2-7,TGTGCCAGCAGCCGGGACAGGCCCGCGGCCTACGAGCAGTACTTC,CASSRDRPAAYEQYF
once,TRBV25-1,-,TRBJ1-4,TGTGCCTCCTCTGGGCGACGAAATGAAAAACTGTTTTTT,CASSGRRNEKLFF
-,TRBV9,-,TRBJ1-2,TGTGCCAGCAATCTGGGGGAAGGGGGCTACACCTTC,CASNLGEGGYTF
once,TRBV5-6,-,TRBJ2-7,TGTGCCAGCAGCCTGCCGGGCCCCTCGACCTACGAGCAGTACTTC,CASSLPGPSTYEQYF
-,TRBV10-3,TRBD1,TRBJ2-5,TGTGCCATCAGTGAACCGGGACAGGGGGCAGAGACCCAGTACTTC,CAISEPGQGAETQYF
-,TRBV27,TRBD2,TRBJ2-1,TGTGCCAGCCGCGCCTACTCTAGCGGGGGGTACAATGAGCAGTTCTTC,CASRAYSSGGYNEQFF
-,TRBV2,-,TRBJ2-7,TGTGCCAGCACCAGGGTGGGGACCTACGAGCAGTACTTC,CASTRVGTYEQYF
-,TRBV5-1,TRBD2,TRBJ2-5,TGCGCCAGCAGCTTCTCCGGGCGGGGGGGTGAAGAGACCCAGTACTTC,CASSFSGRGGEETQYF
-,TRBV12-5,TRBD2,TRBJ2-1,TGTGCTAGTGGTCTGGAGCGGGGATTTTACAATGAGCAGTTCTTC,CASGLERGFYNEQFF
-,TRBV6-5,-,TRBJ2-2,TGTGCCAGCAGCGCACTGCTCACCGGGGAGCTGTTTTTT,CASSALLTGELFF
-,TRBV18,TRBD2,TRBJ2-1,TGTGCCAGCTCACCAATGGGGACTAGCGGGGGGGCCGATGAGCAGTTCTTC,CASSPMGTSGGADEQFF
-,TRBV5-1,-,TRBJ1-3,TGCGCCAGCAAACTCGATGCAGGGTGGGGAAACACCATATATTTT,CASKLDAGWGNTIYF
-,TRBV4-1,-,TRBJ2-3,TGCGCCAGCAGCTACAGCGGAAACACAGATACGCAGTATTTT,CASSYSGNTDTQYF
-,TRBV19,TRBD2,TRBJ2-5,TGTGCCAGTAGTAGACTAGCGGGGAGCTTTGGGGAGACCCAGTACTTC,CASSRLAGSFGETQYF
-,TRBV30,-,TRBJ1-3,TGTGCCTGGAGTGTCAGAGTCTCTGGAAACACCATATATTTT,CAWSVRVSGNTIYF
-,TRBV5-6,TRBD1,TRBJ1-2,TGTGCCAGCAGCTTGCTTCTGAGGGGGCGCGGGGGCTACACCTTC,CASSLLLRGRGGYTF
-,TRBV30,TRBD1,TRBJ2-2,TGTGCCTGGAGTGACGGACAGGGGGCCACCGGGGAGCTGTTTTTT,CAWSDGQGATGELFF
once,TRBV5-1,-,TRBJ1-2,TGCGCCAGCAGCAAAGGTCAGGAGGTGTATGGCTACACCTTC,CASSKGQEVYGYTF
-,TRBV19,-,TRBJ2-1,TGTGCCAGTAGTATAGAACCGGACGGCTACAATGAGCAGTTCTTC,CASSIEPDGYNEQFF
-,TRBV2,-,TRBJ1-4,TGTGCCAGCATTCCAACTGGAGCCGTTGTAAATGAAAAACTGTTTTTT,CASIPTGAVVNEKLFF
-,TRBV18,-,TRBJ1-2,TGTGCCAGCTCACCATCAGGGGTCTATGGCTACACCTTC,CASSPSGVYGYTF
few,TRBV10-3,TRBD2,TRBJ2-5,TGTGCCATCAGTGGAGCCCCGGGACTAGCGGACCAAGAGACCCAGTACTTC,CAISGAPGLADQETQYF